This section outlines one T cell receptor beta chain sequence together with its context. These data come from a study of T cell changes during pregnancy in multiple sclerosis. The J segment lost 2 bases and the V segment lost 4 bases, leaving 2 bases of the junction unmatched. The CDR3 is 12 residues long. The germline gives CDR1 SQVTM, CDR2 ANQGSEA. Measured with immunoSEQ multiplex PCR; TCRdb has only the in-frame clones, and not every one. The sample yields roughly 70,000 clones, roughly 92% seen once. The rearrangement uses TRBV29-1 and TRBJ2-7; 7 nucleotides align to TRBD1. The sequencing used peripheral blood, collected in the third trimester of pregnancy. This clonotype was sampled from a female donor in good health, enrolled as a control in a pregnancy study. CDR3 DNA: TGCAGCGTTGCAGGGACAGCCTACGAGCAGTACTTC. It is translated as CSVAGTAYEQYF.